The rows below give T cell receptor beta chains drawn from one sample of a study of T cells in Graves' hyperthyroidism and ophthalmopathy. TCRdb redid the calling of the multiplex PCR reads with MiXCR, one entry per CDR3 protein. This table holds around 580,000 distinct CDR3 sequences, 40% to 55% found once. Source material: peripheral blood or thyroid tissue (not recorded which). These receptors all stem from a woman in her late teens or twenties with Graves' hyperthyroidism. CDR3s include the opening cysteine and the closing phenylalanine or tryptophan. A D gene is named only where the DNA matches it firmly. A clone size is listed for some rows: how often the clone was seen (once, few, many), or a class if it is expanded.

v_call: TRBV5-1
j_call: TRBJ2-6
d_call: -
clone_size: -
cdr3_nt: TGCGCCAGCAGCTTGTGGGGAGTCTCTGGGGCCAACGTCCTGACTTTC
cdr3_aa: CASSLWGVSGANVLTF

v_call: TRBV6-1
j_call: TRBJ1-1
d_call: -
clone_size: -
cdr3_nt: TGTGCCAGCAGCGCCCGGTGGGGAGTCGATGAAGCTTTCTTT
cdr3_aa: CASSARWGVDEAFF

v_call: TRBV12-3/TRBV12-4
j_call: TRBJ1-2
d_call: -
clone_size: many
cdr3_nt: TGTGCCAGCAGTCCACGGGTTCTTTTGAATGGCTACACCTTC
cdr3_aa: CASSPRVLLNGYTF

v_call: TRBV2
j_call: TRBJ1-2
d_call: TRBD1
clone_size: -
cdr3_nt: TGTGCCAGCAGAGGGACAGTCAATCAGAGCGGCTACACCTTC
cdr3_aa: CASRGTVNQSGYTF

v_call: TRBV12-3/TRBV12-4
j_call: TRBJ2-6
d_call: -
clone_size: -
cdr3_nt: TGTGCCAGCAGTGGGGGGCAGGGGGCCAACGTCCTGACTTTC
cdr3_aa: CASSGGQGANVLTF

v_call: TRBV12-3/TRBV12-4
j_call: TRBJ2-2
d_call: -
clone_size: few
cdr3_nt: TGTGCCAGCAGTCCTACACGGTTGGCCGGGGAGCTGTTTTTT
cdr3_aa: CASSPTRLAGELFF

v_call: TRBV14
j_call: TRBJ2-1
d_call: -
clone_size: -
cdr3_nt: TGTGCCAGCAGCCAGCAGGGAAACTCCTACAATGAGCAGTTCTTC
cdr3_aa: CASSQQGNSYNEQFF

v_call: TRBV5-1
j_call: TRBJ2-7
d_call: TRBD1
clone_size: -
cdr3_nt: TGCGCCAGCAGCCTTGGGACAGAATTATACGAGCAGTACTTC
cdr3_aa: CASSLGTELYEQYF

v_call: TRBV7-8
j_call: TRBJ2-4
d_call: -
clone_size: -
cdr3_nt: TGTGCCAGCAGCTTAAGGGTCGGAGAATGGGGAAACATTCAGTACTTC
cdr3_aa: CASSLRVGEWGNIQYF

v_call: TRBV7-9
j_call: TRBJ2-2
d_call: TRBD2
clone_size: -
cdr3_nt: TGTGCCAGCAGCTTCCGGACTAGCGGGAGCGGTGAGCTGTTTTTT
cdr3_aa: CASSFRTSGSGELFF

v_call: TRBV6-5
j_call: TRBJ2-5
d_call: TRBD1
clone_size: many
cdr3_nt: TGTGCCAGCAGTTTTCCAGGGGGCTTAGAGACCCAGTACTTC
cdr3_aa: CASSFPGGLETQYF

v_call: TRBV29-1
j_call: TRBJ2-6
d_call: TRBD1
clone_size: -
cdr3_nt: TGCAGCGTTGAGCGGACAGGGAGTGGGGCCAACGTCCTGACTTTC
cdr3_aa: CSVERTGSGANVLTF

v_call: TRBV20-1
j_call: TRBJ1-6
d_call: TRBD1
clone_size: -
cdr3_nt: TGCAGTGCTTGGGACAGGGAGCTATATTCACCCCTCCACTTT
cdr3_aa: CSAWDRELYSPLHF

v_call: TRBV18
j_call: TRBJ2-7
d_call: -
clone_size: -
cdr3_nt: TGTGCCAGCTCACCGGTTATACACAAACTTAGCTCCTACGAGCAGTACTTC
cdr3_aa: CASSPVIHKLSSYEQYF

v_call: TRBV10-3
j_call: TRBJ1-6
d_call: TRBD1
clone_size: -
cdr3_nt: TGTGCCATCAGTGAGTCAGGGGGCTGGAGGAATTCACCCCTCCACTTT
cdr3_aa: CAISESGGWRNSPLHF

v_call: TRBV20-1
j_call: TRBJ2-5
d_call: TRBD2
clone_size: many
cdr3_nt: TGCAGTGCTCCGAAGGGTAGCGGGAGGTTTTATCTAGGAGAGACCCAGTACTTC
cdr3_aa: CSAPKGSGRFYLGETQYF

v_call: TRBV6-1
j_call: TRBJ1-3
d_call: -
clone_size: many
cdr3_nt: TGTGCCAGCAGTGAAAGAGGGTGGGACCAAGGAAACACCATATATTTT
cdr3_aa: CASSERGWDQGNTIYF

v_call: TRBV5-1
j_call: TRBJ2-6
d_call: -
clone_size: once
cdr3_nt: TGCGCCAGCAGCTTGGGGACATCATCCTATGGGGCCAACGTCCTGACTTTC
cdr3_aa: CASSLGTSSYGANVLTF

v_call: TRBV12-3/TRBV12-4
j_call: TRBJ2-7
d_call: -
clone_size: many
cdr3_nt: TGTGCCAGCAGTGCGGCACTAGGGTCCTACGAGCAGTACTTC
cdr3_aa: CASSAALGSYEQYF

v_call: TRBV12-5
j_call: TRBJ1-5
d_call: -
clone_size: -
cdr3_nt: TGTGCTAGTGGTTTGGTACCACAGGGTAGGATCAGCAATCAGCCCCAGCATTTT
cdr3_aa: CASGLVPQGRISNQPQHF

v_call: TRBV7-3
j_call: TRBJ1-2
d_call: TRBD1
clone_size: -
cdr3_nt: TGTGCCAGCAGCCATGGAGCGGGACAGTCTAACTATGGCTACACCTTC
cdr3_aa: CASSHGAGQSNYGYTF

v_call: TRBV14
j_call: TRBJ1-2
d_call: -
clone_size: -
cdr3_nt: TGTGCCAGCAGCCAGGGGAACAGGGATGGCTACACCTTC
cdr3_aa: CASSQGNRDGYTF

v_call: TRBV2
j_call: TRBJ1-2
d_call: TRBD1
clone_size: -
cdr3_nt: TGTGCCGGCAAGGATAAAGGTTTTACAGGGGCCCTCTATGGCTACACCTTC
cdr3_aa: CAGKDKGFTGALYGYTF

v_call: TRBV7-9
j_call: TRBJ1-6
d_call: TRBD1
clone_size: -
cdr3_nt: TGTGCCAGCAGCCAGGGACAGGGTGGCAGTTCACCCCTCCACTTT
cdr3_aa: CASSQGQGGSSPLHF

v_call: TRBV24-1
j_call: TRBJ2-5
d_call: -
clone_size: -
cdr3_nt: TGTGCCACCAGTGATTTGGCCAGGGATTTCCAAGAGACCCAGTACTTC
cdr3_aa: CATSDLARDFQETQYF

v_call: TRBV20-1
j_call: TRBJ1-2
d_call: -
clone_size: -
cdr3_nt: TGCAGTGGCAGGGATGGCTACACCTTC
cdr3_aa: CSGRDGYTF

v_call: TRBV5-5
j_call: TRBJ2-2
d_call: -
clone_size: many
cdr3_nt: TGTGCCAGCAGCTTCCGGGGGAACGCGGCCGGGGAGCTGTTTTTT
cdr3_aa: CASSFRGNAAGELFF